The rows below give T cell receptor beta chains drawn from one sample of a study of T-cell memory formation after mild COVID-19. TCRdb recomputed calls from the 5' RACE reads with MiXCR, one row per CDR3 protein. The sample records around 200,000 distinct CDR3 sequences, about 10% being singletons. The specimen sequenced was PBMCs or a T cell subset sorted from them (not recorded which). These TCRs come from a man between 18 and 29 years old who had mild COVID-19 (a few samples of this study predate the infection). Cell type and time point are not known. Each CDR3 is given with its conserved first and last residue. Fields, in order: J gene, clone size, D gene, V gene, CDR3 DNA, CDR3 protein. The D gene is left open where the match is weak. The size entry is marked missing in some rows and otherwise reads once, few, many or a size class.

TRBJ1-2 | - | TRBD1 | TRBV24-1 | TGTGCCACCAGTGGCCAACAGGGGGGCGGCGGCTACACCTTC | CATSGQQGGGGYTF
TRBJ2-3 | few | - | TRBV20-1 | TGCAGTGCGGGGGACTCCTCCACAGATACGCAGTATTTT | CSAGDSSTDTQYF
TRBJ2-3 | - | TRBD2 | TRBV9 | TGTGCCTCCAAGCGGGGGGCCGGGGCAGATACGCAGTATTTT | CASKRGAGADTQYF
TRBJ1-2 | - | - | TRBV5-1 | TGCGCCAGCAGCTTGGGGGAACGGGGCGCGGTGGATGGCTACACCTTC | CASSLGERGAVDGYTF
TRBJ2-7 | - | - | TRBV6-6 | TGTGCCAGCACCCGAGAAAGGGGAAGCCACGAGCAGTACTTC | CASTRERGSHEQYF
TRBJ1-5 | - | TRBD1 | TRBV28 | TGTGCCAGCAGTTCAGGGGGAGGTGGCAATCAGCCCCAGCATTTT | CASSSGGGGNQPQHF
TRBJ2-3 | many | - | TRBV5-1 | TGCGCCAGCAGCTTGGGTCAGACCACAGATACGCAGTATTTT | CASSLGQTTDTQYF
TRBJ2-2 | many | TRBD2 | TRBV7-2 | TGTGCCAGCAGTGGACTAGCGGGCACCGGGGAGCTGTTTTTT | CASSGLAGTGELFF
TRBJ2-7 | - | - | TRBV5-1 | TGCGCCAGCAGCTTGGCTGCGGGGCAACCCTACGAGCAGTACTTC | CASSLAAGQPYEQYF
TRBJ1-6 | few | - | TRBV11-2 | TGTGCCAGCAGTGAGAATTCACCCCTCCACTTT | CASSENSPLHF
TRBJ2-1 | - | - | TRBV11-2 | TGTGCCAGCAGCCCTTTGGCGGGGAGGAAATACAATGAGCAGTTCTTC | CASSPLAGRKYNEQFF
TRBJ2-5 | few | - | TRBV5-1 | TGCGCCAGCAGCCCCATCCCTCAAGAGACCCAGTACTTC | CASSPIPQETQYF
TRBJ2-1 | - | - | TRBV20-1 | TGCAGTGCCGTCAGGCTGGGGGAGAATGAGCAGTTCTTC | CSAVRLGENEQFF
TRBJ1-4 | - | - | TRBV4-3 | TGCGCCAGCAGCCAAGGACGAGGACAGACTGGAAAACTGTTTTTT | CASSQGRGQTGKLFF
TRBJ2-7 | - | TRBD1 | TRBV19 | TGTGCCAGTAGTATTAACGTCCCCGGGACAGGGGTTGGAGGGACTTACGAGCAGTACTTC | CASSINVPGTGVGGTYEQYF
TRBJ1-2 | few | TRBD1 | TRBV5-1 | TGCGCCAGCAGGCCACAGGGGCGGGATGGCTACACCTTC | CASRPQGRDGYTF
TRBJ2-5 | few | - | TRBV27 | TGTGCCAGCAGTCCCCTCCAGGGACAAGAGACCCAGTACTTC | CASSPLQGQETQYF
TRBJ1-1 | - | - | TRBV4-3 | TGCGCCAGCAGCCAATCTCCTCTTTGGGGGGGGGACACTGAAGCTTTCTTT | CASSQSPLWGGDTEAFF
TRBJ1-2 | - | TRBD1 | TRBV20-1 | TGCAGTGCTAGACCTATTTCGGACAGGGTCTATGGCTACACCTTC | CSARPISDRVYGYTF
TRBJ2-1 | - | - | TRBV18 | TGTGCCAGCTCACCATCCGAGACAACCTACAATGAGCAGTTCTTC | CASSPSETTYNEQFF